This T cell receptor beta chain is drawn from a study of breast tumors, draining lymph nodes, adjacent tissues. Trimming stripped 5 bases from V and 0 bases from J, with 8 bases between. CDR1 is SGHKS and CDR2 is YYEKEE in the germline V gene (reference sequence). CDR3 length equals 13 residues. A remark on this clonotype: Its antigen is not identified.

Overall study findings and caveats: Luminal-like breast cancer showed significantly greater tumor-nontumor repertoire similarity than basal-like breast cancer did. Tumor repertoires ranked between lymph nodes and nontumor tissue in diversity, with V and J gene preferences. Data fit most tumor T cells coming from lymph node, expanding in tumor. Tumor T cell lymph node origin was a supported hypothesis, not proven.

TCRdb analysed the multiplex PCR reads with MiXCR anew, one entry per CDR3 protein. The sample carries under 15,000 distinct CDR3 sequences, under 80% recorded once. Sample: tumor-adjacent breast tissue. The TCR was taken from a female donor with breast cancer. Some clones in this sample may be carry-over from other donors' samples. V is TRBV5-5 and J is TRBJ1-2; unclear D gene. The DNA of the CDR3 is TGTGCCAGCAGTGGACCTTCTAACTATGGCTACACCTTC. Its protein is CASSGPSNYGYTF. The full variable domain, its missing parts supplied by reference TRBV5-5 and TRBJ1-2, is DAGVTQSPTHLIKTRGQQVTLRCSPISGHKSVSWYQQVLGQGPQFIFQYYEKEERGRGNFPDRFSARQFPNYSSELNVNALLLGDSALYLCASSGPSNYGYTFGSGTRLTVV.